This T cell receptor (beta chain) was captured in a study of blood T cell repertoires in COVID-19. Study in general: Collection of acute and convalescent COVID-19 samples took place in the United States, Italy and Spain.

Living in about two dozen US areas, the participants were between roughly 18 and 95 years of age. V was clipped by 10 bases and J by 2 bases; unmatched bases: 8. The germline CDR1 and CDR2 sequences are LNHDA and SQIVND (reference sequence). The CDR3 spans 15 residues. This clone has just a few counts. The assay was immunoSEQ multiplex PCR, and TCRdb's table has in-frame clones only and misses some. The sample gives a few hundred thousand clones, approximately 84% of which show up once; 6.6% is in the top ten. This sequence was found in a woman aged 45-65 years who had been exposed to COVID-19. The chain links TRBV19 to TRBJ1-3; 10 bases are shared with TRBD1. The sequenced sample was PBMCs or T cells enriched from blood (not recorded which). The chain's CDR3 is CATIKGTGAGNTIYF. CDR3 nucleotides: TGTGCCACCATTAAGGGGACAGGGGCTGGAAACACCATATATTTT.